The clone carrying this T cell receptor beta chain showed up just a few times. The data originate from a study of cytomegalovirus exposure and HLA in healthy donors. Germline CDR1 and CDR2: SGHRS and YFSETQ. The CDR3 extends over 15 amino acids. Trimming cost V 0 bases and J 6 bases, with 15 bases left between them. Nominally healthy donors were sampled, though unrecorded immune exposures were likely. A multiplex PCR was run with 60 Vbeta primers and 13 Jbeta primers. Sequencing was performed with immunoSEQ multiplex PCR; in TCRdb, only in-frame clones are kept and a portion is missing. In the table there are 150,000 to 200,000 clones, 65% to 85% of which are singletons.

The receptor was isolated from a woman aged 40 to 50 in good health and CMV-seropositive. The sequenced material came from PBMCs. V and J are TRBV5-1 and TRBJ1-1; no firm D call. For the CDR3, the DNA is TGCGCCAGCAGCTTGGTTGTTAGCCGGAATGCTGAAGCTTTCTTT. This gives the protein CASSLVVSRNAEAFF. The full variable domain, completed using reference TRBV5-1 and TRBJ1-1, is KAGVTQTPRYLIKTRGQQVTLSCSPISGHRSVSWYQQTPGQGLQFLFEYFSETQRNKGNFPGRFSGRQFSNSRSEMNVSTLELGDSALYLCASSLVVSRNAEAFFGQGTRLTVV.